This entry lists 28 T cell receptor beta chains sequenced from one sample in a study of CD8 T cells in ankylosing spondylitis. TCRdb re-derived calls from the 5' RACE reads in MiXCR, one entry per CDR3 protein. The repertoire holds about 92,000 distinct CDR3 sequences, with roughly 9.6% as singletons. The sequenced sample was blood, either unsorted or a sorted T cell fraction (not recorded which). The receptors here all came from a male donor with ankylosing spondylitis or in good health (not recorded which).

This rearrangement joins TRBV7-2 to TRBJ2-6, with D unclear. Trimming took 5 bases from V and 4 from J, leaving 9 bases between them. The CDR3 sequence is 14 residues long. The germline gives CDR1 SGHTA, CDR2 FQGNSA. The CDR3 is CASSPDKGANVLTF. The DNA for the CDR3 is TGTGCCAGCAGCCCCGACAAAGGGGCCAACGTCCTGACTTTC.

This clonotype has at least ten counts. The chain has TRBV29-1 and TRBJ2-7, with 7 bases aligning to TRBD2. Germline V gene sequence: CDR1 SQVTM, CDR2 ANQGSEA. The CDR3 runs 14 residues. V lost 2 bases, J lost 7 bases, and 11 bases stayed unmatched. As DNA, the CDR3 is TGCAGCGTTGAACCACCAGCGGGGCTGGGAGAGCAGTACTTC. Encoded protein: CSVEPPAGLGEQYF.

Ten or more counts support this clonotype. The chain has TRBV30 and TRBJ2-5; D possibly uses TRBD1 or TRBD2 (6 bases each). CDR3 length equals 13 residues. Germline V lookup: CDR1 GTSNPN, CDR2 SVGIG (reference sequence). V lost 4 bases, J lost 5 bases, and 14 bases lay in between. In DNA form, the CDR3 reads TGTGCCTGGACGTGGGGGGCCGGGGAGACCCAGTACTTC. This codes for CAWTWGAGETQYF.

In this sample, this clonotype turned up many times. The V call is TRBV20-1, the J call TRBJ1-5; maybe TRBD1 (5 bases). CDR3 length equals 14 residues. Germline CDR1 reads DFQATT; CDR2 reads SNEGSKA (reference sequence). V was clipped by 3 bases and J by 3 bases, with 12 bases between them. The CDR3 reads CSARVQGNNQPQHF. CDR3 in DNA: TGCAGTGCTAGGGTCCAGGGTAACAATCAGCCCCAGCATTTT.

The chain has TRBV7-9 and TRBJ2-7, with D maybe TRBD2 (5 bases). Germline V lookup: CDR1 SEHNR, CDR2 FQNEAQ (reference sequence). Trimming took 9 bases from V and 6 from J, leaving 15 bases between them. This CDR3 region has 12 residues. The CDR3 DNA is TGTGCCAGTAGCCCTACTAGATCCGAGCAGTACTTC. Its protein product is CASSPTRSEQYF.

V is TRBV7-3 and J is TRBJ2-5; 9 bases are a match to TRBD1. The germline V gene encodes CDR1 SGHTA and CDR2 FQGTGA. Trimming removed 6 bases from V and 7 bases from J; junction bases left unmatched: 9. CDR3 length: 14 amino acids. The DNA for the CDR3 is TGTGCCAGCAGACCGGGACAGGGCTATGGGACCCAGTACTTC. Protein sequence: CASRPGQGYGTQYF.

The table lists this clonotype with many counts. V usage is TRBV10-3 and J usage is TRBJ2-2; D gene uncertain. V lost 4 bases and J lost 1, with 4 bases in between. Germline CDR1 ENHRY, CDR2 SYGVKD. This CDR3 contains 13 residues. The CDR3 DNA reads TGTGCCATCAGTGCAGGGAACACCGGGGAGCTGTTTTTT. Amino acids: CAISAGNTGELFF.

This clonotype was picked up many times. The chain employs TRBV28 and TRBJ1-1; D unresolved. Germline CDR1 MDHEN, CDR2 SYDVKM. The V end was cut by 3 bases, the J end by 3 bases, with 2 bases between. CDR3 length: 11 amino acids. The CDR3 DNA reads as TGTGCCAGCAGTTTTTACACTGAAGCTTTCTTT. Its translation: CASSFYTEAFF.

A few counts support this clonotype. The chain is built from TRBV7-9 and TRBJ2-1; 9 bases align to TRBD2. CDR1 is SEHNR and CDR2 is FQNEAQ in the germline V gene (reference sequence). The CDR3 spans 14 residues. J was trimmed by 8 bases and V by 1 base; bases with no gene match: 3. CDR3 DNA: TGTGCCAGCAGCTTAGGATCTAGCGGGGATGAGCAGTTCTTC. Translating gives CASSLGSSGDEQFF.

This clonotype showed up many times. This chain uses TRBV9 with TRBJ2-7; a weak D match, TRBD2 (6 bases). V gave up 3 bases and J gave up 0 bases, with 13 bases separating them. The CDR3 covers 15 residues. Germline V gene data show CDR1 as SGDLS and CDR2 as YYNGEE. CDR3 DNA sequence: TGTGCCAGCAGCGCCGGGACTGTGAACTCCTACGAGCAGTACTTC. Protein sequence: CASSAGTVNSYEQYF.

This clonotype was detected ten times or more. This sequence joins TRBV15 and TRBJ2-7, with D perhaps given as TRBD1 or TRBD2 (5 bases each). Germline V CDR1 and CDR2: LNHNV, YYDKDF (reference sequence). The CDR3 has 15 amino acids. The V gene lost 0 bases and the J gene lost 2 bases, with 11 bases spanning the gap. The DNA for the CDR3 is TGTGCCACCAGCAGAGAAAGTGGGGGAACCTACGAGCAGTACTTC. Translation: CATSRESGGTYEQYF.

This clonotype was recorded at least ten times. The V and J genes are TRBV6-5 and TRBJ2-2; D possibly corresponds to TRBD1 (6 bases). V lost 2 bases to trimming and J lost 3 bases, with 10 bases between them. The CDR3 spans 15 residues. The germline gives CDR1 MNHEY, CDR2 SVGAGI. The CDR3 here is CASSYQGRDTGELFF. CDR3 DNA: TGTGCCAGCAGTTACCAGGGGCGCGACACCGGGGAGCTGTTTTTT.

This clonotype showed up many times. The rearrangement links TRBV11-2 to TRBJ2-4, with D unclear. The V end was cut by 3 bases, the J end by 0 bases, with 15 bases between. Germline V gene data show CDR1 as SGHAT and CDR2 as FQNNGV. This CDR3 has 17 amino acids. CDR3 sequence reads: CASSFFVSDVAKNIQYF. The CDR3 DNA reads TGTGCCAGCAGCTTCTTCGTTTCGGACGTAGCCAAAAACATTCAGTACTTC.

This clonotype was counted only a few times. The V call is TRBV10-3, the J call TRBJ1-1, with D possibly TRBD1 on 5 matching bases. Germline lookup yields CDR1 ENHRY and CDR2 SYGVKD. V was cut by 0 bases and J by 5 bases, with 7 bases left in between. The CDR3 runs to 13 residues. DNA of the CDR3: TGTGCCATCAGTGAGTCCCGGGGGACTGAAGCTTTCTTT. Translation gives CAISESRGTEAFF.

The table lists this clonotype with many counts. The chain carries TRBV6-5 and TRBJ2-7, with D possibly TRBD2 on 6 matching bases. Trimming stripped 0 bases from V and 2 bases from J, with 11 bases between. CDR3 length equals 15 residues. The germline V gene has CDR1 MNHEY and CDR2 SVGAGI. CDR3 sequence: CASSYSSRGTYEQYF. In DNA, the CDR3 is TGTGCCAGCAGTTACTCGAGCCGGGGGACCTACGAGCAGTACTTC.

This clonotype was recorded at least ten times. The chain couples TRBV28 to TRBJ2-7, with 7 bases lining up with TRBD1. V lost 8 bases to trimming and J lost 1 base; unmatched junction nucleotides: 5. The CDR3 is 13 amino acids. The germline V gene encodes CDR1 MDHEN and CDR2 SYDVKM. CDR3 bases: TGTGCCAGCTATAGGGACAGTTCCTACGAGCAGTACTTC. Its protein product is CASYRDSSYEQYF.

This clonotype has at least ten counts. The chain is built from TRBV10-3 and TRBJ1-2; perhaps TRBD1 as D (5 bases). V was cut by 8 bases and J by 8 bases, with 18 bases left in between. CDR1 and CDR2 from the germline V gene are ENHRY and SYGVKD. The CDR3 totals 13 residues. CDR3 DNA sequence: TGTGCCATCTCTGAGTTCCCAGGGATGGGCTACACCTTC. It codes for CAISEFPGMGYTF.

This clonotype was seen many times. The rearrangement joins TRBV21-1 to TRBJ2-5; the table names TRBD2, a call not compared with the DNA. TRBV21-1 corresponds to a pseudogene. The CDR3 has 18 amino acids. CDR3 residues: CASSKVCLAGGRVETQYF. In DNA, the CDR3 is TGTGCCAGCAGCAAAGTTTGTCTAGCGGGGGGGCGGGTAGAGACCCAGTACTTC.

This clonotype was seen at least ten times. The chain combines TRBV9 with TRBJ2-1, with D possibly called TRBD1 or TRBD2 (6 bases each). Germline loops: CDR1 SGDLS, CDR2 YYNGEE. The CDR3 is 19 residues long. The V gene lost 3 bases and the J gene lost 0 bases, with 22 bases spanning the gap. The CDR3 DNA sequence: TGTGCCAGCAGCGACCCAGTAGGGGGGACTCAGAGCTCCTACAATGAGCAGTTCTTC. Translated: CASSDPVGGTQSSYNEQFF.

Ten or more counts support this clonotype. The rearrangement links TRBV9 to TRBJ2-3; possible D gene TRBD2, 7 bases. This CDR3 has 18 residues. Trimming removed 0 bases at V and 2 bases at J, with 19 bases between. The V gene's germline CDR1 is SGDLS and CDR2 YYNGEE. The chain's CDR3 is CASSVARRGGFNTDTQYF. In DNA form, the CDR3 reads TGTGCCAGCAGCGTAGCTAGGAGGGGGGGGTTTAACACAGATACGCAGTATTTT.

The table lists this clonotype with a few counts. V and J are TRBV7-3 and TRBJ2-2; D not certain. This CDR3 contains 14 residues. The V end lost 5 bases, the J end lost 2 bases, and 9 bases lay between the germline ends. Germline CDR1 SGHTA, CDR2 FQGTGA. Written as DNA, the CDR3 is TGTGCCAGCAGCCCTACTCATAACACCGGGGAGCTGTTTTTT. As protein: CASSPTHNTGELFF. The full variable domain, with the rest looked up from reference TRBV7-3 and TRBJ2-2, is GAGVSQTPSNKVTEKGKYVELRCDPISGHTALYWYRQSLGQGPEFLIYFQGTGAADDSGLPNDRFFAVRPEGSVSTLKIQRTERGDSAVYLCASSPTHNTGELFFGEGSRLTVL.

This clonotype was picked up a small number of times. The gene calls are TRBV5-6 and TRBJ2-6; no clear D gene. The CDR3 runs to 16 residues. V lost 2 bases to trimming and J lost 0 bases, with 9 bases between them. CDR1 SGHDT and CDR2 YYEEEE come from the germline V gene. CDR3 in amino acids: CASSLGLISGANVLTF. In DNA form, the CDR3 reads TGTGCCAGCAGCTTAGGGTTGATCTCTGGGGCCAACGTCCTGACTTTC.

The rearrangement joins TRBV12-3 or TRBV12-4 to TRBJ2-5, with 9 bases fitting TRBD1. J lost 5 bases, V lost 5 bases, and 9 bases had no gene match. The CDR3 runs to 15 residues. The CDR3 region is CASSLRDRVEETQYF. The DNA for the CDR3 is TGTGCCAGCAGTCTCCGGGACAGGGTGGAGGAGACCCAGTACTTC.

This clonotype has a count of ten or more. The gene calls are TRBV18 and TRBJ1-4; D gene uncertain. CDR1 is KGHSH and CDR2 is LQKENI in the germline V gene. The V gene lost 4 bases and the J gene lost 7 bases, with 16 bases spanning the gap. The CDR3 is 15 amino acids. The CDR3 protein is CASSRELGTGEKLFF. CDR3 bases: TGTGCCAGCTCACGGGAGCTGGGAACGGGTGAAAAACTGTTTTTT.

This clonotype was counted ten times or more. The gene calls are TRBV5-1 and TRBJ2-5; D may be TRBD2 (5 bases). The germline V and J ends were trimmed by 5 bases and 0 bases, with 14 bases remaining between them. The length of the CDR3 is 15 residues. Germline loops: CDR1 SGHRS, CDR2 YFSETQ. The CDR3 bases are TGCGCCAGCAGTCCGTCGGGGAGTTACCAAGAGACCCAGTACTTC. Translation gives CASSPSGSYQETQYF.

This clonotype turned up a few times. The rearrangement links TRBV5-6 to TRBJ2-5; a weak D match, TRBD2 (6 bases). Looked up from germline, CDR1 is SGHDT and CDR2 is YYEEEE. V lost 1 base to trimming and J lost 5 bases, with 9 bases between them. This CDR3 comprises 13 residues. CDR3 sequence: CASSLLEGETQYF. Written as DNA, the CDR3 is TGTGCCAGCAGCTTGTTGGAGGGTGAGACCCAGTACTTC.

Note on this clonotype: A read error may be the cause here, since a much bigger clone is one base away. The chain links TRBV7-3 to TRBJ1-2; D is possibly TRBD1 (6 bases). Trimming shortened V by 1 base and J by 10 bases, and 13 bases separated the two germline ends. The CDR3 is 13 amino acids. Germline V gene lookup returns CDR1 SGHTA and CDR2 FQGTGA. Here the CDR3 reads CASSLIGGSAYTF. CDR3 DNA sequence: TGTGCCAGCAGCTTAATCGGGGGCTCTGCCTACACCTTC.

This clonotype was detected ten times or more. This rearrangement joins TRBV29-1 to TRBJ2-2; 10 bases are a match to TRBD1. Germline loops: CDR1 SQVTM, CDR2 ANQGSEA. The CDR3 is 16 residues long. V lost 3 bases, J lost 5 bases, and 9 bases stayed unmatched. The DNA of the CDR3 is TGCAGCGTTGATACGGCCCGGACAGGGGGTACCGGGGAGCTGTTTTTT. This codes for CSVDTARTGGTGELFF.